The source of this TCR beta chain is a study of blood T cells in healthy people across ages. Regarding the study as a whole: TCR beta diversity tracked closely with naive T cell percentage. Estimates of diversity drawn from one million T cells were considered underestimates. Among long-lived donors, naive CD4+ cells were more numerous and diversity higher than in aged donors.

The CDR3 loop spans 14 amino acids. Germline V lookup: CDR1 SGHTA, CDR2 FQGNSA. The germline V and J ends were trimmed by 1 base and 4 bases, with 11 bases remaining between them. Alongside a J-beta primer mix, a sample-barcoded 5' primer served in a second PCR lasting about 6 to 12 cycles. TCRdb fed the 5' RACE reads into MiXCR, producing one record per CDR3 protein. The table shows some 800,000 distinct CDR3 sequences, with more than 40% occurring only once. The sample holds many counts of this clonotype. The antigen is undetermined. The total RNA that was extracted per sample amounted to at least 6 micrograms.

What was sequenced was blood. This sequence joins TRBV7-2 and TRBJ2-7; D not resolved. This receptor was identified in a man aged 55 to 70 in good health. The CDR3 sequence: CASSLDAGRYEQYF. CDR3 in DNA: TGTGCCAGCAGCTTAGATGCAGGACGGTACGAGCAGTACTTC.